The sequence of this T cell receptor (beta chain) was determined in a study of human T cells and chemical hapten exposure. About the study: Upper back patch tests used 0.01% DPC, scored after 6 days.

In its sample, this clonotype was seen many times. This sample's time point: patch test 1, 2 weeks after DPC sensitization. This sample's treatment: therapeutic diphenylcyclopropenone sensitization with weekly scalp DPC. TCRdb independently ran MiXCR on the RACE reads; one entry per CDR3 protein. The table has some 82,000 distinct CDR3 sequences, about 11% seen once. The origin of this receptor is a woman aged 50 to 65 with alopecia areata. Some clones in this sample may be carry-over from other donors' samples. Sequencing used whole blood, obtained in connection with sensitization to the hapten diphenylcyclopropenone (DPC).

In DNA form, the CDR3 reads TGTGCCAGCAGCGTCGATCATCTATATGGCTACACCTTC. As protein: CASSVDHLYGYTF. The rearrangement links TRBV28 to TRBJ1-2, with D hard to call. CDR1 and CDR2 from the germline V gene are MDHEN and SYDVKM. Trimming shortened V by 6 bases and J by 5 bases, and 13 bases separated the two germline ends. CDR3 size: 13 residues.